This entry lists 20 T cell receptor beta chains sequenced from one sample in a study of CD8 T cells in ankylosing spondylitis. TCRdb processed the 5' RACE reads anew with MiXCR; each CDR3 protein has one entry. The repertoire consists of around 300,000 distinct CDR3 sequences, with approximately 10% occurring once and the leading ten covering around 8.4%. The sample consisted of blood, either unsorted or a sorted T cell fraction (not recorded which). All receptors come from a female donor with ankylosing spondylitis or in good health (not recorded which).

This clonotype was counted ten times or more. A junction end diverges from the germline sequence, so it may reflect a read error. The chain employs TRBV29-1 and TRBJ1-2, with 9 bases that match TRBD1. Germline CDR1 SQVTM, CDR2 ANQGSEA. The CDR3 covers 12 residues. The CDR3 bases are TGCAGCACCGGGACAGGGACTTCCTCGTCATTCTTC. Translated: CSTGTGTSSSFF.

This clonotype was recorded at least ten times. The CDR3 reads CATLGQFEETQYF. Here the CDR3 DNA reads TGTGCCACCCTGGGACAGTTCGAAGAGACCCAGTACTTC. This chain joins TRBV7-2 and TRBJ2-5; 7 positions match TRBD1. In germline, CDR1 is SGHTA, CDR2 FQGNSA. J lost 3 bases, V lost 10 bases, and 8 bases had no gene match. The CDR3 contains 13 residues.

This clonotype was detected many times. The CDR3: CASRGADTGELFF. The CDR3 nucleotides are TGTGCCAGCAGGGGGGCCGACACCGGGGAGCTGTTTTTT. The chain carries TRBV28 and TRBJ2-2; TRBD1 is a possible D gene (6 bases). The length of the CDR3 is 13 residues. Germline V gives CDR1 MDHEN, CDR2 SYDVKM. V was shortened by 6 bases and J by 3 bases, with 8 bases between the two germline ends.

This clonotype was recorded many times. J is TRBJ2-3 and V is TRBV12-3 or TRBV12-4; D is perhaps TRBD1 or TRBD2 (5 bases each). V was cut by 4 bases and J by 1 base, with 15 bases left in between. CDR3 length: 16 residues. This CDR3 reads CASSSSTRDGTDTQYF. The DNA of the CDR3 is TGTGCCAGCAGTTCCTCTACTAGGGACGGCACAGATACGCAGTATTTT.

The V call is TRBV3-1, the J call TRBJ2-1; D possibly corresponds to TRBD1 (8 bases). Trimming shortened V by 2 bases and J by 5 bases, and 19 bases separated the two germline ends. Germline assignment: CDR1 LGHDT and CDR2 YNNKEL (reference sequence). The CDR3 has 17 amino acids. The CDR3 nucleotides read TGTGCCAGCAGCCAACGCCAGGGGGCTAGCGGAAACAATGAGCAGTTCTTC. It translates to CASSQRQGASGNNEQFF.

This clonotype was observed a handful of times. This sequence joins TRBV2 and TRBJ1-5, with 7 positions matching TRBD1. With V trimmed by 6 bases and J by 1 base, 6 bases remained unmatched. The germline V gene encodes CDR1 SNHLY and CDR2 FYNNEI. The CDR3 is 15 residues long. The CDR3 spells CASRVRGGSNQPQHF. The CDR3 coding sequence is TGTGCCAGCAGAGTCAGGGGGGGAAGCAATCAGCCCCAGCATTTT.

Worth noting for this clonotype: This sequence may be a read error, since a much larger clone differs from it by one base. The CDR3 is CACSQNREGRFGYTF. DNA of the CDR3: TGTGCCTGCAGCCAAAACAGGGAGGGCAGGTTTGGCTACACCTTC. The chain links TRBV3-1 to TRBJ1-2; D perhaps matches TRBD1 (6 bases). Germline V gene sequence: CDR1 LGHDT, CDR2 YNNKEL (reference sequence). The CDR3 totals 15 residues. The full variable domain, in which reference TRBV3-1 and TRBJ1-2 provide the parts outside the CDR3, is DTAVSQTPKYLVTQMGNDKSIKCEQNLGHDTMYWYKQDSKKFLKIMFSYNNKELIINETVPNRFSPKSPDKAHLNLHINSLELGDSAVYFCACSQNREGRFGYTFGSGTRLTVV.

At least ten counts were recorded for this clonotype. V usage is TRBV20-1 and J usage is TRBJ2-7; the match to TRBD2 covers 14 bases. The trim removed 5 bases at V and 3 bases at J, leaving 6 bases unmatched. The CDR3 has 15 amino acids. Germline loops: CDR1 DFQATT, CDR2 SNEGSKA (reference sequence). CDR3 bases: TGCAGTGCTTACGGACTAGCGGGGGGAGGCTACGAGCAGTACTTC. It specifies CSAYGLAGGGYEQYF.

In its sample, this clonotype was seen a few times. The V gene is TRBV6-2 or TRBV6-3, the J gene TRBJ1-5; tentatively, D is TRBD1 (5 bases). The CDR3 extends over 14 amino acids. Trimming removed 6 bases at V and 2 bases at J, with 11 bases between. Germline V gene data show CDR1 as MNHEY and CDR2 as SVGEGT. The CDR3 region is CASSQGSRNQPQHF. The CDR3 region has the DNA TGTGCCAGCAGCCAGGGTTCACGCAATCAGCCCCAGCATTTT.

The V and J genes are TRBV20-1 and TRBJ2-7, with D tentatively TRBD1 or TRBD2 (5 bases each). The CDR3 sequence is 17 residues long. The V end was cut by 6 bases, the J end by 2 bases, with 26 bases between. Germline V gene sequence: CDR1 DFQATT, CDR2 SNEGSKA (reference sequence). The CDR3 DNA reads as TGCAGTGCAACCCCGGGACGGGTCTTCCCTTCTACCTACGAGCAGTACTTC. Translating it yields CSATPGRVFPSTYEQYF.

This clonotype has a count of ten or more. This chain joins TRBV6-5 and TRBJ2-1, with D unresolved. The V gene's germline CDR1 is MNHEY and CDR2 SVGAGI. This CDR3 spans 14 amino acids. Between the trimmed V and J ends, which lost 3 bases and 8 bases, there was a span of 14 bases. The CDR3 nucleotides read TGTGCCAGCAGTTATACGCCCTTCGCGGATGAGCAGTTCTTC. The encoded protein is CASSYTPFADEQFF.

This clonotype showed up just a few times. The CDR3 region is CASSNTHSAETQYF. CDR3 in DNA: TGTGCCAGCAGTAACACTCACTCGGCAGAGACCCAGTACTTC. The chain has TRBV6-5 and TRBJ2-5, with unresolved D. The germline gives CDR1 MNHEY, CDR2 SVGAGI. The CDR3 runs to 14 residues. V lost 5 bases, J lost 4 bases, and 14 bases lay in between.

This chain connects TRBV6-4 to TRBJ2-1, with a possible D match to TRBD2 (5 bases). The germline gives CDR1 MRHNA, CDR2 SNTAGT. The ends were cut back, 4 bases at V and 4 bases at J, with 11 bases in the middle. CDR3 length: 14 residues. The DNA for the CDR3 is TGTGCCAGCAGTGTGGAGGCAACTTACAATGAGCAGTTCTTC. It is translated as CASSVEATYNEQFF.

This clonotype was observed at least ten times. V usage is TRBV10-1 and J usage is TRBJ2-3; 7 bases are a match to TRBD1. With V trimmed by 4 bases and J by 0 bases, 4 bases remained unmatched. Looked up from germline, CDR1 is WNHNN and CDR2 is SYGVQD (reference sequence). This CDR3 has 15 residues. The CDR3 nucleotides read TGCGCCAGCAGTGTCGGGACAGCTAGCACAGATACGCAGTATTTT. Protein: CASSVGTASTDTQYF.

In this sample, this clonotype turned up many times. This chain connects TRBV4-2 to TRBJ2-1, with a weak D call TRBD2 (6 bases). The ends were cut back, 0 bases at V and 2 bases at J, with 8 bases in the middle. CDR1 is LGHNA, CDR2 YNFKEQ, per germline. This CDR3 comprises 15 residues. The CDR3: CASSQDGSPYNEQFF. DNA for the CDR3: TGTGCCAGCAGCCAAGACGGGAGTCCCTACAATGAGCAGTTCTTC.

Many counts were recorded for this clonotype. The chain uses TRBV28 and TRBJ2-5; D is unresolved. With 4 bases removed from V and 4 bases from J, the gap between germline ends came to 10 bases. The CDR3 loop spans 13 amino acids. In germline, CDR1 is MDHEN, CDR2 SYDVKM. CDR3 nucleotides: TGTGCCAGCAGTTCTGGACGGTTAGAGACCCAGTACTTC. Translated, it gives CASSSGRLETQYF.

This clonotype came up many times. V gene TRBV12-3 or TRBV12-4 combines with J gene TRBJ2-7; D not certain. V was trimmed by 6 bases and J by 6 bases, leaving 9 bases between them. The CDR3 has 11 amino acids. Here the CDR3 reads CASRLHSEQYF. As DNA, the CDR3 is TGTGCCAGCAGACTACATAGCGAGCAGTACTTC.

This clonotype has a count of ten or more. This chain connects TRBV6-5 to TRBJ1-2, with D maybe TRBD1 (5 bases). The CDR3 consists of 14 residues. The germline CDR1 and CDR2 sequences are MNHEY and SVGAGI. V gave up 4 bases and J gave up 3 bases, with 12 bases separating them. The CDR3 loop is CASSWRGVDYGYTF. The CDR3 coding sequence is TGTGCCAGCAGTTGGCGGGGCGTCGACTATGGCTACACCTTC.

This clonotype was seen ten or more times. This chain uses TRBV28 with TRBJ2-1; D is possibly TRBD2 (6 bases). Trimming left V 7 bases short and J 1 base short, with 14 bases between. The CDR3 sequence is 15 residues long. CDR1 and CDR2 (germline): MDHEN, SYDVKM. The CDR3 DNA sequence: TGTGCCAGCAATACACATGGGGGGTCCTACAATGAGCAGTTCTTC. Translating gives CASNTHGGSYNEQFF.

This clonotype was picked up many times. This CDR3 reads CASSLDGPRTGELFF. CDR3 nucleotide sequence: TGTGCCAGCAGCTTAGATGGGCCTCGCACCGGGGAGCTGTTTTTT. The rearrangement links TRBV7-2 to TRBJ2-2; D is uncertain. CDR1 is SGHTA, CDR2 FQGNSA, per germline. V lost 1 base and J lost 4, with 10 bases in between. The CDR3 loop spans 15 amino acids.